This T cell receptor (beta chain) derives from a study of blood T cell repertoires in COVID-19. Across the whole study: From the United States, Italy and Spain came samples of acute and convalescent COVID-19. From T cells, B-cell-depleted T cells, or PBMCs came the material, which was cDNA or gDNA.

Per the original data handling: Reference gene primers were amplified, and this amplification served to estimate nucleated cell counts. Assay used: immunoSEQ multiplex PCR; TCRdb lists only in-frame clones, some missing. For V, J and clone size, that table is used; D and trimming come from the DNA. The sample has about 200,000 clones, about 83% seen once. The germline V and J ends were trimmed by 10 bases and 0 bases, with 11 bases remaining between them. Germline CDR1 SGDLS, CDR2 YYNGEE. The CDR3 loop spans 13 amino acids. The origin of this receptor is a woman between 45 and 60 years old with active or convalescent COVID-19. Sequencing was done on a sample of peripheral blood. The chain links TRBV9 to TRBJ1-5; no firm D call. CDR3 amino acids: CAHNRNSNQPQHF. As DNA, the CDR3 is TGTGCCCACAACAGAAATAGCAATCAGCCCCAGCATTTT.